The clone carrying this T cell receptor beta chain was seen at least ten times. The target antigen is unknown. The data are from a study of regulatory T cells in long-lasting Graves disease. Points from the study as a whole: Persistent disease favored TRBV28, TRBJ1-2 and TRBJ2-5.

According to the study, TCR beta libraries were built with iRepertoire HTBI primers and CDR3-region Arm-PCR. TCRdb passed the multiplex PCR reads through MiXCR, listing each CDR3 protein once. The data contain about 450,000 distinct CDR3 sequences, less than 15% of them seen just once; the ten biggest clones take up about a sixth. Regarding time point: newly diagnosed GD, antithyroid drugs for less than 3 months. Extracted PBMC RNA gave rise to the TCR library. V lost 0 bases to trimming and J lost 5 bases; unmatched junction nucleotides: 4. The CDR3 is 14 residues long. CDR1 is SGHKS and CDR2 is YYEKEE in the germline V gene (reference sequence). These data also featured in a second study, about T cells in Graves' hyperthyroidism and ophthalmopathy. That source adds: TCR CDR3 underwent first-round RT-PCR with the HTBI primer set.

The material was peripheral blood mononuclear cells (PBMCs), obtained at new diagnosis, from a patient treated with antithyroid drugs. V usage is TRBV5-5 and J usage is TRBJ2-7; 8 bases are shared with TRBD1. The TCR comes from a woman aged 50 to 60 with Graves disease. The CDR3 sequence: CASSLGRGQNEQYF. In nucleotides, the CDR3 is TGTGCCAGCAGCTTGGGCAGGGGGCAGAACGAGCAGTACTTC.